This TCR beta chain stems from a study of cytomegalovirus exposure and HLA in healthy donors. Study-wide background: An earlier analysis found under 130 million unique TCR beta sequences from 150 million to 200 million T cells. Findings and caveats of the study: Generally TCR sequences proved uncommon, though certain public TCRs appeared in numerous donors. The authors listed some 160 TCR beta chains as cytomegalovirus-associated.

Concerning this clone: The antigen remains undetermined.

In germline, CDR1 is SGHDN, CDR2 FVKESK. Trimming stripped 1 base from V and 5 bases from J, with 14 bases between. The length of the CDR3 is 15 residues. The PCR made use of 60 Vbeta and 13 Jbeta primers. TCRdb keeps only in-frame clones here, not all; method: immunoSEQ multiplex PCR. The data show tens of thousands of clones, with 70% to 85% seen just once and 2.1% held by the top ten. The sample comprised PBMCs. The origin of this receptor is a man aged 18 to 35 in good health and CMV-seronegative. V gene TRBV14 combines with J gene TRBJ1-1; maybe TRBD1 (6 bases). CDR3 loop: CASSQVAGVRTEAFF. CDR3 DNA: TGTGCCAGCAGCCAAGTGGCAGGGGTAAGGACTGAAGCTTTCTTT.